The rows below give T cell receptor beta chains drawn from one sample of a study of blood T cell repertoires in COVID-19. Using immunoSEQ multiplex PCR, the repertoire was profiled, and TCRdb retains in-frame clones only, with some absent. The repertoire holds roughly 100,000 clones, with 90% as singletons. Source material: peripheral blood. Receptors were obtained from a man aged 18 to 30 with COVID-19, enrolled during active disease. CDR3s include the opening cysteine and the closing phenylalanine or tryptophan.

j_call v_call cdr3_aa
TRBJ1-2 TRBV7-9 CASMEGRGYTF
TRBJ2-7 TRBV4-1 CASSPLGRERGEQYF
TRBJ1-2 TRBV30 CAWSTGSDLYGYTF
TRBJ2-1 TRBV30 CAWSVGDRDPYNEQFF
TRBJ2-3 TRBV19 CATTEGFTDTQYF
TRBJ1-2 TRBV7-9 CASSPTDRVVYGYTF
TRBJ1-3 TRBV2 CASSDLTGSGNTIYF
TRBJ2-3 TRBV27 CASSTTSGASTDTQYF
TRBJ1-1 TRBV14 CASSPTEGSNTEAFF
TRBJ1-5 TRBV3-1/TRBV3-2 CASSQDQTGGHQPQHF
TRBJ2-1 TRBV29-1 CSVRQPLINEQFF
TRBJ2-7 TRBV5-1 CASSPGGVEQYF
TRBJ1-6 TRBV18 CASSPSQGADNSPLHF
TRBJ1-1 TRBV9 CASSQTGGRWTEAFF
TRBJ1-1 TRBV27 CASSARQGGMTEAFF
TRBJ2-1 TRBV28 CASRPLAENYNEQFF
TRBJ1-4 TRBV7-9 CASSPPNYEKLLF
TRBJ2-2 TRBV5-6 CASSWRTGSTGELFF